What follows are 23 T cell receptor beta chains derived from one specimen sequenced in a study of cytomegalovirus exposure and HLA in healthy donors. PCR employed 60 Vbeta and 13 Jbeta primers. Clones were read by immunoSEQ multiplex PCR, and TCRdb kept only the in-frame ones, dropping some. The data hold roughly 140,000 clones, with around 60% observed a single time. Sequencing input: PBMCs. All receptors come from a woman between 55 and 75 years old in good health and CMV-seropositive.

This chain joins TRBV19 and TRBJ2-1; perhaps TRBD2 as D (6 bases). The V gene lost 3 bases and the J gene lost 3 bases, with 15 bases spanning the gap. The CDR3 has 16 residues. CDR1 and CDR2 from the germline V gene are LNHDA and SQIVND (reference sequence). The CDR3 sequence is CASSIETGAVYNEQFF. Written as DNA, the CDR3 is TGTGCCAGTAGTATCGAAACGGGAGCGGTCTACAATGAGCAGTTCTTC. The variable domain in full, with the rest retrieved from reference TRBV19 and TRBJ2-1, is DGGITQSPKYLFRKEGQNVTLSCEQNLNHDAMYWYRQDPGQGLRLIYYSQIVNDFQKGDIAEGYSVSREKKESFPLTVTSAQKNPTAFYLCASSIETGAVYNEQFFGPGTRLTVL.

The V and J genes are TRBV28 and TRBJ1-5, with 7 bases aligning to TRBD1. Germline CDR1 is MDHEN and CDR2 is SYDVKM. CDR3 length equals 15 residues. Unmatched junction bases numbered 10, after V lost 6 bases and J lost 5 bases. The CDR3 reads CASRSDREKDQPQHF. CDR3 DNA sequence: TGTGCCAGCAGGTCAGACAGGGAGAAGGATCAGCCCCAGCATTTT.

The gene calls are TRBV28 and TRBJ2-1, with 7 bases that match TRBD1. In germline, CDR1 is MDHEN, CDR2 SYDVKM. The CDR3 has 14 residues. V gave up 2 bases and J gave up 5 bases; unmatched junction bases: 3. Here the CDR3 reads CASSLGTDHNEQFF. In DNA form, the CDR3 reads TGTGCCAGCAGTTTAGGGACAGATCACAATGAGCAGTTCTTC.

The V gene is TRBV28, the J gene TRBJ2-7, with 7 nucleotides matching TRBD1. Germline lookup yields CDR1 MDHEN and CDR2 SYDVKM. CDR3 size: 12 residues. The ends lost 5 bases at V and 3 bases at J; junction bases unmatched: 1. CDR3 DNA sequence: TGTGCCAGCAGTGGGGACAGCTACGAGCAGTACTTC. Protein: CASSGDSYEQYF.

The rearrangement links TRBV7-9 to TRBJ1-1, with TRBD1 identical over 7 bases. The CDR3 runs to 14 residues. Unmatched junction bases numbered 7, after V lost 5 bases and J lost 4 bases. CDR1 and CDR2 from the germline V gene are SEHNR and FQNEAQ (reference sequence). The CDR3 reads CASSKTGVGTEAFF. The DNA of the CDR3 is TGTGCCAGCAGCAAAACAGGGGTAGGCACTGAAGCTTTCTTT.

The V gene is TRBV27, the J gene TRBJ1-2; no clear D gene. The CDR3 length is 13 residues. Germline CDR1 reads MNHEY; CDR2 reads SMNVEV (reference sequence). Trimming took 6 bases from V and 8 from J, leaving 16 bases between them. CDR3 loop: CASSEPGEVGYTF. The CDR3 DNA sequence: TGTGCCAGCAGCGAACCCGGTGAGGTCGGCTACACCTTC.

This clone has just one count. The gene calls are TRBV10-1 and TRBJ1-1; D uncertain. The CDR3 is 13 amino acids. V lost 11 bases, J lost 5 bases, and 18 bases lay in between. Per germline, CDR1 WNHNN and CDR2 SYGVQD (reference sequence). CDR3 DNA sequence: TGCGCCGGAAGAGCCCGACTCCAAACTGAAGCTTTCTTT. Its protein product is CAGRARLQTEAFF.

A single count supports this clone. The gene calls are TRBV5-1 and TRBJ1-3; 7 nucleotides align to TRBD1. Germline V gene sequence: CDR1 SGHRS, CDR2 YFSETQ. Unmatched junction bases numbered 4, after V lost 0 bases and J lost 4 bases. The CDR3 totals 15 residues. The CDR3 coding sequence is TGCGCCAGCAGCTTGGGCACAGGGGCCGGAAACACCATATATTTT. Encoded protein: CASSLGTGAGNTIYF.

The J gene is TRBJ2-1, the V gene TRBV5-1; TRBD1 aligns across 9 bases. CDR3 length equals 15 residues. Germline loops: CDR1 SGHRS, CDR2 YFSETQ. The ends lost 5 bases at V and 4 bases at J; junction bases unmatched: 7. CDR3 loop: CASRFGQGRYNEQFF. For the CDR3, the DNA is TGCGCCAGCAGATTCGGACAGGGGAGGTACAATGAGCAGTTCTTC.

Remarks on this clone: Germline and junction disagree at one end, which may indicate a read error. V gene TRBV27 combines with J gene TRBJ1-2; the D gene is possibly TRBD1 (6 bases). The CDR3 sequence is 15 residues long. From germline, CDR1 is MNHEY and CDR2 SMNVEV (reference sequence). The chain's CDR3 is CASSPKGHLVYDYTF. In DNA form, the CDR3 reads TGTGCCAGCAGCCCAAAGGGACATCTGGTGTATGACTACACCTTC.

There are a few counts of this clone. The DNA for the CDR3 is TGCGCCAGCAGTTTTGCGGACAGGAGCTATGGCTACACCTTC. Residues: CASSFADRSYGYTF. This chain links TRBV5-1 with TRBJ1-2; 7 bases fit TRBD1. This CDR3 comprises 14 residues. Germline values: CDR1 SGHRS, CDR2 YFSETQ. V lost 5 bases, J lost 4 bases, and 8 bases stayed unmatched. Using reference TRBV5-1 and TRBJ1-2 for the parts outside the CDR3, the full variable domain is KAGVTQTPRYLIKTRGQQVTLSCSPISGHRSVSWYQQTPGQGLQFLFEYFSETQRNKGNFPGRFSGRQFSNSRSEMNVSTLELGDSALYLCASSFADRSYGYTFGSGTRLTVV.

The chain links TRBV29-1 to TRBJ2-4, with D maybe TRBD1 (8 bases). The CDR3 consists of 13 residues. Trimming removed 7 bases at V and 8 bases at J, with 18 bases between. Germline values: CDR1 SQVTM, CDR2 ANQGSEA. CDR3 nucleotide sequence: TGCAGCGCCCGGGAGGACAGGGTTGACATTCAGTACTTC. Translation: CSAREDRVDIQYF.

V gene TRBV4-2 combines with J gene TRBJ2-1, with 8 positions matching TRBD2. In germline, CDR1 is LGHNA, CDR2 YNFKEQ. The CDR3 runs 16 residues. V shed 4 bases, J shed 4 bases, and the junction held 9 bases outside the gene matches. For the CDR3, the DNA is TGTGCCAGCAGCCCACCTTCACTAGCGGCATACAATGAGCAGTTCTTC. This codes for CASSPPSLAAYNEQFF.

This clone was detected only a few times. This chain links TRBV28 with TRBJ1-6, with no clear D. From germline, CDR1 is MDHEN and CDR2 SYDVKM. The CDR3 extends over 15 amino acids. The germline V and J ends were trimmed by 9 bases and 7 bases, with 19 bases remaining between them. Here the CDR3 DNA reads TGTGCCAGTCAATTCCTAATTCTTCGGAATTCACCCCTCCACTTT. Translated: CASQFLILRNSPLHF.

The sample holds a few counts of this clone. The CDR3 coding sequence is TGTGCCAGCAGCTTAGAGTGGGCCCTGGACACTGAAGCTTTCTTT. It is translated as CASSLEWALDTEAFF. V and J are TRBV7-2 and TRBJ1-1, with D unclear. Trimming took 1 base from V and 3 from J, leaving 12 bases between them. The length of the CDR3 is 15 residues. CDR1 SGHTA and CDR2 FQGNSA come from the germline V gene.

The chain carries TRBV4-2 and TRBJ2-7; 10 bases are a match to TRBD1. The J segment lost 5 bases and the V segment lost 1 base, leaving 5 bases of the junction unmatched. The V gene's germline CDR1 is LGHNA and CDR2 YNFKEQ. The CDR3 contains 15 residues. The CDR3 is CASSQGTGGSNEQYF. The CDR3 DNA is TGTGCCAGCAGCCAAGGGACAGGGGGGTCGAACGAGCAGTACTTC.

This clone has only a few counts. This CDR3 is CASSRDRNTEAFF. The CDR3, as DNA: TGTGCCAGCAGCAGGGACAGGAACACTGAAGCTTTCTTT. This rearrangement joins TRBV11-1 to TRBJ1-1, with 7 nucleotides matching TRBD1. In germline, CDR1 is SGHAT, CDR2 FQDESV (reference sequence). Trimming at V came to 5 bases and at J to 1 base, leaving 1 base not matched to a gene. The CDR3 has 13 residues. The whole variable domain, remainder taken from reference TRBV11-1 and TRBJ1-1, is EAEVAQSPRYKITEKSQAVAFWCDPISGHATLYWYRQILGQGPELLVQFQDESVVDDSQLPKDRFSAERLKGVDSTLKIQPAELGDSAMYLCASSRDRNTEAFFGQGTRLTVV.

This clone was seen a single time. The V call is TRBV9, the J call TRBJ1-3; 8 nucleotides align to TRBD1. The CDR3 is 16 amino acids. Germline-derived CDR1 and CDR2 are SGDLS and YYNGEE. V lost 4 bases to trimming and J lost 3 bases; unmatched junction nucleotides: 9. CDR3 in amino acids: CASSPRQGFGGNTIYF. DNA of the CDR3: TGTGCCAGCAGCCCACGACAGGGGTTTGGTGGAAACACCATATATTTT.

This clone was counted once. This rearrangement joins TRBV4-1 to TRBJ2-5; no firm D call. The J call is doubtful: the DNA matches TRBJ2-7 better. Germline V gives CDR1 MGHRA, CDR2 YSYEKL. The CDR3 contains 17 residues. The CDR3 coding sequence is TGCGCCAGCAGCCAAGTCCTAAGCAGACGTAGCTCCTACGAGCAGTACTTC. Encoded protein: CASSQVLSRRSSYEQYF.

The table lists this clone with a few counts. The chain has TRBV5-6 and TRBJ2-2, with D possibly TRBD2 on 5 matching bases. V was pared by 1 base and J by 4 bases, with 14 bases between. The CDR3 sequence is 16 residues long. Germline CDR1 is SGHDT and CDR2 is YYEEEE. The CDR3 sequence: CASSLQAETFTGELFF. As DNA, the CDR3 is TGTGCCAGCAGCTTGCAAGCGGAGACCTTCACCGGGGAGCTGTTTTTT.

Comment on this clone: The junction shows a germline mismatch at one end, possibly a read error. J is TRBJ1-3 and V is TRBV28, with no clear D. This CDR3 is 17 amino acids long. Germline lookup yields CDR1 MDHEN and CDR2 SYDVKM. CDR3 sequence reads: CASSQLTEDGDGDTIYF. In DNA form, the CDR3 reads TGTGCCAGCAGCCAACTGACCGAGGACGGGGATGGAGACACCATATATTTT.

V gene TRBV18 combines with J gene TRBJ1-3, with D unclear. The CDR3 loop spans 15 amino acids. Trimming left V 1 base short and J 0 bases short, with 7 bases between. Germline V gene sequence: CDR1 KGHSH, CDR2 LQKENI. The CDR3 nucleotides are TGTGCCAGCTCACCACGTGACATCTCTGGAAACACCATATATTTT. Protein sequence: CASSPRDISGNTIYF.

The CDR3 sequence: CASSVGGSPKNIQYF. The CDR3 DNA sequence: TGTGCCAGCAGCGTAGGCGGGAGTCCCAAAAACATTCAGTACTTC. The chain links TRBV9 to TRBJ2-4; 7 nucleotides match TRBD2. Germline CDR1 reads SGDLS; CDR2 reads YYNGEE. J lost 2 bases, V lost 0 bases, and 2 bases had no gene match. CDR3 length: 15 residues.